This TCR beta chain appears in the sequencing data of a study of cytomegalovirus exposure and HLA in healthy donors. A multiplex PCR was run with 60 Vbeta primers and 13 Jbeta primers. Per the original methods: As a later analysis found, there were roughly 80 million unique TCR beta chains, of which roughly 11 million were shared. The protocol was immunoSEQ multiplex PCR, while the TCRdb copy is restricted to in-frame clones and leaves out a portion. V, J and clone size are those of that table, while D and trimming were read from the DNA. The repertoire holds 130,000 or so clones, with less than 80% as singletons. This clone turned up a few times. Germline CDR1 is MNHEY and CDR2 is SMNVEV (reference sequence). V lost 2 bases and J lost 1; bases outside the gene matches: 3. This CDR3 comprises 16 residues.

V and J are TRBV27 and TRBJ2-7; TRBD2 matches at 12 bases. The sequenced material came from PBMCs. The TCR was taken from a man aged 35-49 years in good health and CMV-seropositive. CDR3 in DNA: TGTGCCAGCAGTTTAGTAGGGACTAGCGGGTCCTACGAGCAGTACTTC. Residues: CASSLVGTSGSYEQYF.